The 30 T cell receptor beta chains below were found in one sample sequenced in a study of cytotoxic CD8 clonotypes in ibrutinib-treated CLL. This table comes from immunoSEQ multiplex PCR, and its TCRdb copy is limited to in-frame clones, with some not included. The sample contains just over 200,000 clones, roughly 73% of which appear only once. Sequences were derived from PBMCs, sampled after 12 months of ibrutinib treatment. The receptors derive from a human donor with chronic lymphocytic leukemia.

The chain carries TRBV5-1 and TRBJ2-2, with 9 nucleotides matching TRBD1. Unmatched junction bases numbered 1, after V lost 2 bases and J lost 5 bases. The CDR3 is 14 residues long. Germline values: CDR1 SGHRS, CDR2 YFSETQ. CDR3 in DNA: TGCGCCAGCAGCTTAGGACAGGGGACCGGGGAGCTGTTTTTT. This gives the protein CASSLGQGTGELFF.

The genes are TRBV19 and TRBJ2-2; D not certain. V lost 10 bases to trimming and J lost 4 bases, with 16 bases between them. CDR1 is LNHDA and CDR2 is SQIVND in the germline V gene (reference sequence). CDR3 length: 14 residues. In DNA, the CDR3 is TGTGCCACAACAGTGGGCTGGACCACCGGGGAGCTGTTTTTT. Translating it yields CATTVGWTTGELFF.

The chain recombines TRBV14 with TRBJ1-1; D might be TRBD1 (6 bases). V was pared by 6 bases and J by 6 bases, with 14 bases between. The CDR3 has 13 amino acids. Germline values: CDR1 SGHDN, CDR2 FVKESK. This chain's CDR3 is CASRRQGNPEAFF. CDR3 nucleotide sequence: TGTGCCAGCAGACGTCAGGGGAATCCTGAAGCTTTCTTT.

The CDR3 DNA follows: TGCGCCAGCAGCGGCGGGACCGACCGCCGTAGCTATGGCTACACCTTC. It codes for CASSGGTDRRSYGYTF. V usage is TRBV5-1 and J usage is TRBJ1-2; D perhaps matches TRBD1 (5 bases). Trimming removed 4 bases at V and 4 bases at J, with 20 bases between. This CDR3 contains 16 residues. Germline V CDR1 and CDR2: SGHRS, YFSETQ.

The rearrangement joins TRBV4-2 to TRBJ1-2; 8 nucleotides match TRBD1. The CDR3 consists of 13 residues. Germline loops: CDR1 LGHNA, CDR2 YNFKEQ. V lost 3 bases and J lost 3; bases outside the gene matches: 0. CDR3 nucleotide sequence: TGTGCCAGCAGCCAGGACAGGGACTATGGCTACACCTTC. Its protein product is CASSQDRDYGYTF.

The V call is TRBV29-1, the J call TRBJ1-1; D is ambiguous. V was shortened by 4 bases and J by 9 bases, with 21 bases between the two germline ends. Germline values: CDR1 SQVTM, CDR2 ANQGSEA. CDR3 length: 14 residues. The CDR3 loop is CSVVSPLRGVQAFF. CDR3 coding DNA: TGCAGCGTTGTTTCTCCGTTGCGGGGTGTACAAGCTTTCTTT.

The chain carries TRBV2 and TRBJ1-5; a weak D match, TRBD1 (5 bases). Germline V CDR1 and CDR2: SNHLY, FYNNEI. The CDR3 sequence is 13 residues long. Trimming removed 1 base from V and 6 bases from J, with 7 bases in between. The CDR3 region is CASSEGGGQPQHF. In DNA form, the CDR3 reads TGTGCCAGCAGTGAAGGGGGGGGTCAGCCCCAGCATTTT.

The chain couples TRBV4-1 to TRBJ2-1; D remains unclear. The CDR3 totals 13 residues. V lost 2 bases and J 9 bases, leaving 11 bases between the germline ends. Germline lookup yields CDR1 MGHRA and CDR2 YSYEKL. CDR3 in amino acids: CASSQTGLAEQFF. CDR3 nucleotide sequence: TGCGCCAGCAGCCAAACCGGTCTGGCTGAGCAGTTCTTC.

The chain is built from TRBV9 and TRBJ2-2; 8 nucleotides agree with TRBD2. CDR1 SGDLS and CDR2 YYNGEE come from the germline V gene. V lost 0 bases and J lost 3; bases outside the gene matches: 4. There are 16 residues in the CDR3. The CDR3 region has the DNA TGTGCCAGCAGCGTAGATCTAGCGGGTTACACCGGGGAGCTGTTTTTT. This translates into CASSVDLAGYTGELFF.

This rearrangement joins TRBV4-1 to TRBJ2-6; a possible D gene is TRBD1 (5 bases). With 4 bases removed from V and 1 base from J, the gap between germline ends came to 11 bases. The CDR3 extends over 16 amino acids. Germline V gene data show CDR1 as MGHRA and CDR2 as YSYEKL. CDR3 sequence: CASSRIQGSGANVLTF. As DNA, the CDR3 is TGCGCCAGCAGCCGTATCCAGGGATCTGGGGCCAACGTCCTGACTTTC.

The chain has TRBV7-2 and TRBJ2-3; D may be TRBD1 (6 bases). Trimming stripped 8 bases from V and 3 bases from J, with 12 bases between. The CDR3 is made up of 13 amino acids. Germline CDR1 is SGHTA and CDR2 is FQGNSA. The CDR3 nucleotides read TGTGCCAGCGGGCAGGGGCAGACAGATACGCAGTATTTT. This sequence encodes CASGQGQTDTQYF.

CDR3 loop: CASSVVAGFQFF. CDR3 in DNA: TGTGCCAGCAGCGTAGTAGCGGGATTTCAGTTCTTC. The chain links TRBV9 to TRBJ2-1, with 8 nucleotides matching TRBD2. Germline lookup yields CDR1 SGDLS and CDR2 YYNGEE. This CDR3 is 12 amino acids long. The V and J ends lost 0 bases and 13 bases, in that order; junction bases with no gene match: 3.

There are a few counts of this clone. The J gene is TRBJ1-2, the V gene TRBV5-1; TRBD1 matches at 7 bases. The CDR3 spans 13 residues. Per the germline V gene, CDR1 is SGHRS and CDR2 is YFSETQ. The ends lost 3 bases at V and 8 bases at J; junction bases unmatched: 7. CDR3 nucleotide sequence: TGCGCCAGCAGCTGGGACAGATCCGGAGGCTACACCTTC. Encoded protein: CASSWDRSGGYTF.

The rearrangement uses TRBV2 and TRBJ2-1; 13 bases fit TRBD2. The CDR3 covers 13 residues. The trim removed 7 bases at V and 10 bases at J, leaving 4 bases unmatched. The germline V gene has CDR1 SNHLY and CDR2 FYNNEI. CDR3 protein: CASTRTSGGEQFF. CDR3 nucleotides: TGTGCCAGCACGAGGACTAGCGGGGGAGAGCAGTTCTTC.

The CDR3 DNA reads as TGTGCCAGCAGCAAAGCGCCTGGACTAGCGGGAGCCTCAGATACGCAGTATTTT. Encoded protein: CASSKAPGLAGASDTQYF. The chain links TRBV21-1 to TRBJ2-3; TRBD2 reflects the table's D call only, with no check against the DNA. TRBV21-1 is labeled a pseudogene. This CDR3 is built from 18 residues.

The chain carries TRBV28 and TRBJ1-2; a weak D match, TRBD1 (6 bases). V lost 2 bases and J lost 4, with 23 bases in between. Germline V gives CDR1 MDHEN, CDR2 SYDVKM. The CDR3 runs 18 residues. The CDR3 sequence is CASSLRRFRGGRVYGYTF. CDR3 DNA: TGTGCCAGCAGTTTACGAAGATTTAGGGGGGGACGGGTCTATGGCTACACCTTC.

This chain joins TRBV11-2 and TRBJ2-3; 11 bases align to TRBD2. V shed 6 bases and J 1 base; nucleotides not matched to a gene: 6. The CDR3 contains 16 residues. Germline V gene data show CDR1 as SGHAT and CDR2 as FQNNGV. This chain's CDR3 is CASRHSGGAGTDTQYF. CDR3 nucleotide sequence: TGTGCCAGCAGACATAGCGGGGGGGCGGGCACAGATACGCAGTATTTT.

The chain combines TRBV5-5 with TRBJ1-2; tentatively, D is TRBD1 (5 bases). Looked up from germline, CDR1 is SGHKS and CDR2 is YYEKEE (reference sequence). The CDR3 consists of 14 residues. Trimming shortened V by 1 base and J by 2 bases, and 9 bases separated the two germline ends. The CDR3 sequence: CASSLSEGNYGYTF. CDR3 DNA sequence: TGTGCCAGCAGCTTGTCCGAGGGGAACTATGGCTACACCTTC.

The chain couples TRBV5-1 to TRBJ2-7; 9 bases fit TRBD2. This CDR3 contains 15 residues. CDR1 is SGHRS, CDR2 YFSETQ, per germline. With V trimmed by 4 bases and J by 6 bases, 11 bases remained unmatched. The CDR3 sequence is CASSMRLAGFSEQYF. The DNA for the CDR3 is TGCGCCAGCAGCATGAGGCTAGCGGGGTTCTCCGAGCAGTACTTC. The full variable domain, in which reference TRBV5-1 and TRBJ2-7 provide the parts outside the CDR3, is KAGVTQTPRYLIKTRGQQVTLSCSPISGHRSVSWYQQTPGQGLQFLFEYFSETQRNKGNFPGRFSGRQFSNSRSEMNVSTLELGDSALYLCASSMRLAGFSEQYFGPGTRLTVT.

V and J are TRBV29-1 and TRBJ2-4; D may be TRBD2 (7 bases). Germline assignment: CDR1 SQVTM and CDR2 ANQGSEA. V lost 4 bases and J lost 4, with 11 bases in between. The CDR3 spans 13 residues. The CDR3 DNA follows: TGCAGCGTTGCGGGGGGCGGGAAAAACATTCAGTACTTC. Protein product: CSVAGGGKNIQYF.

The CDR3 DNA is TGTGCCAGTAATGCATCAGGGGCGCGTCAGCCCCAGCATTTT. Its protein is CASNASGARQPQHF. The V and J genes are TRBV19 and TRBJ1-5; possibly TRBD1 for D (6 bases). Trimming stripped 7 bases from V and 6 bases from J, with 16 bases between. Germline-derived CDR1 and CDR2 are LNHDA and SQIVND (reference sequence). The CDR3 sequence is 14 residues long.

This clone came up a few times. The rearrangement uses TRBV7-2 and TRBJ1-6; D ambiguous. The CDR3 has 16 amino acids. The V end was cut by 2 bases, the J end by 11 bases, with 19 bases between. CDR1 and CDR2 from the germline V gene are SGHTA and FQGNSA. The CDR3 loop reads CASSLSAGRLNPPLHF. As DNA, the CDR3 is TGTGCCAGCAGCTTATCTGCCGGACGGCTTAACCCACCCCTCCACTTT.

J is TRBJ2-7 and V is TRBV7-9, with TRBD2 matching 7 bases. V gave up 5 bases and J gave up 2 bases; unmatched junction bases: 6. There are 14 residues in the CDR3. Germline loops: CDR1 SEHNR, CDR2 FQNEAQ (reference sequence). CDR3 protein: CASSTGLTAYEQYF. Written as DNA, the CDR3 is TGTGCCAGCAGCACGGGACTAACGGCCTACGAGCAGTACTTC.

The chain is built from TRBV6-5 and TRBJ1-5, with TRBD1 matching 7 bases. The germline gives CDR1 MNHEY, CDR2 SVGAGI. The CDR3 loop spans 15 amino acids. The J segment lost 0 bases and the V segment lost 6 bases, leaving 5 bases of the junction unmatched. For the CDR3, the DNA is TGTGCCAGCAGCACCCAGGGGGGTAGCAATCAGCCCCAGCATTTT. Translating gives CASSTQGGSNQPQHF.

This rearrangement joins TRBV29-1 to TRBJ2-5, with D possibly being TRBD1 or TRBD2 (5 bases each). Germline V gives CDR1 SQVTM, CDR2 ANQGSEA. The CDR3 is made up of 14 amino acids. V was cut by 1 base and J by 6 bases, with 15 bases left in between. CDR3 DNA sequence: TGCAGCGTTGAAGGAGGGGTACTAGAGCAGACCCAGTACTTC. It is translated as CSVEGGVLEQTQYF.

This sequence joins TRBV7-2 and TRBJ2-3, with 7 positions matching TRBD2. The CDR3 sequence is 16 residues long. Germline V gene data show CDR1 as SGHTA and CDR2 as FQGNSA. V was pared by 4 bases and J by 1 base, with 8 bases of the junction left unmatched. The CDR3 reads CASSSVGAGGTDTQYF. The CDR3, as DNA: TGTGCCAGCAGCTCCGTCGGGGCGGGGGGCACAGATACGCAGTATTTT. The variable domain in full, completed from reference TRBV7-2 and TRBJ2-3, reads GAGVSQSPSNKVTEKGKDVELRCDPISGHTALYWYRQSLGQGLEFLIYFQGNSAPDKSGLPSDRFSAERTGGSVSTLTIQRTQQEDSAVYLCASSSVGAGGTDTQYFGPGTRLTVL.

The rearrangement joins TRBV7-2 to TRBJ2-7; TRBD2 aligns across 14 bases. V was pared by 0 bases and J by 2 bases, with 9 bases of the junction left unmatched. The CDR3 covers 19 residues. Germline V gene data show CDR1 as SGHTA and CDR2 as FQGNSA. DNA of the CDR3: TGTGCCAGCAGCTTAGCCTCACTGGGACTAGCGGGGGACACCTACGAGCAGTACTTC. Translation gives CASSLASLGLAGDTYEQYF.

Points on this clone: A junction end diverges from the germline sequence, so it may reflect a read error. CDR3 loop: CASSLKGSSYNEQFF. The CDR3 DNA follows: TGTGCTAGCAGCCTGAAGGGGAGCTCCTACAATGAGCAGTTCTTC. The chain has TRBV7-7 and TRBJ2-1; D might be TRBD1 or TRBD2, each matching 5 bases. The CDR3 runs to 15 residues. CDR1 and CDR2 (germline): SSHAT, FNYEAQ (reference sequence).

The chain recombines TRBV29-1 with TRBJ2-1, with 10 bases aligning to TRBD2. The V gene end was trimmed by 0 bases and the J gene end by 0 bases; junction bases not matched to a gene: 20. The CDR3 covers 22 residues. Germline lookup yields CDR1 SQVTM and CDR2 ANQGSEA. Here the CDR3 DNA reads TGCAGCGTTGAAGAATGGCTAGCGGGAGAATGGGGCACTCCCTTCTCCTACAATGAGCAGTTCTTC. Protein product: CSVEEWLAGEWGTPFSYNEQFF.

CDR3 sequence: CASSFTHRALGYGYTF. The CDR3 DNA reads TGTGCCAGCAGCTTTACACACAGGGCGCTGGGCTATGGCTACACCTTC. This rearrangement joins TRBV5-8 to TRBJ1-2, with D perhaps TRBD1 (6 bases). V lost 2 bases and J lost 4, with 18 bases in between. The V gene's germline CDR1 is SGHTS and CDR2 YDEGEE. This CDR3 spans 16 amino acids.